These T cell receptor beta chains were read from a single sample in a study of T cell responses to AZD1222 COVID-19 vaccine. Assay: immunoSEQ multiplex PCR; the TCRdb copy retains only in-frame clones and omits some. This table has approximately 110,000 clones, 88% appearing once. The sample consisted of peripheral blood, taken 28 days after the second AZD1222 dose. These receptors were collected from an adult who received the AZD1222 COVID-19 vaccine. Both conserved end residues are part of each CDR3. A D gene is named only where the DNA matches it firmly. Some rows have no size entry. The others give once, few or many, or a class for an expanded clone.

V	J	D	size	DNA	CDR3
TRBV24-1	TRBJ2-1	NA	NA	TGTGCCACCAGTGAAGGTGCGACAGTTCTTCCCAATGAGCAGTTCTTC	CATSEGATVLPNEQFF
TRBV7-8	TRBJ2-7	TRBD1	once	TGTGCCAGCAGCTTAGAGACAGGGGGCTCCTACGAGCAGTACTTC	CASSLETGGSYEQYF
TRBV4-1	TRBJ1-5	TRBD1	NA	TGCGCCAGCAGCCTGGGACAGACCAATCAGCCCCAGCATTTT	CASSLGQTNQPQHF
TRBV19	TRBJ2-3	TRBD1	NA	TGTGCCAGTAGACGTCCCGGGACAGTGAGTGAGACAGATACGCAGTATTTT	CASRRPGTVSETDTQYF
TRBV12-3/TRBV12-4	TRBJ1-2	NA	NA	TGTGCCAGCAGTTTAGACAGGGTAGATGGCTACACCTTC	CASSLDRVDGYTF
TRBV10-2	TRBJ1-1	TRBD1	NA	TGCGCCAGCACGGACCTCTCAACAGGGGCCACTGAAGCTTTCTTT	CASTDLSTGATEAFF
TRBV28	TRBJ2-7	NA	NA	TGTGCCAGCAGCCAGACTCCCTACGAGCAGTACTTC	CASSQTPYEQYF
TRBV5-1	TRBJ2-1	TRBD2	once	TGCGCCAGCAGCAAAGCCGGGACTAGCTCCTCTGATGAGCAGTTCTTC	CASSKAGTSSSDEQFF
TRBV6-2/TRBV6-3	TRBJ1-1	NA	NA	TGTGCCAGCAGTTACTCAGGGGCAACTGAAGCTTTCTTT	CASSYSGATEAFF
TRBV14	TRBJ2-3	NA	NA	TGTGCCAGCAGCCAACAAAGCAGGTTTAAGCCCACTAGCACAGATACGCAGTATTTT	CASSQQSRFKPTSTDTQYF
TRBV28	TRBJ2-7	TRBD2	once	TGTGCCAGCAGTTACCCCTTTCGAGGACTAGCGGTGCCCTACGAGCAGTACTTC	CASSYPFRGLAVPYEQYF
TRBV2	TRBJ1-1	TRBD1	NA	TGTGCCAGCAGGGAAACAGGGGTGGACACTGAAGCTTTCTTT	CASRETGVDTEAFF
TRBV5-1	TRBJ2-3	TRBD2	once	TGCGCCAGCAGCTTGGAGGGACTAGCGGGGACCACAGATACGCAGTATTTT	CASSLEGLAGTTDTQYF
TRBV18	TRBJ1-1	NA	NA	TGTGCCAGCTCACCCAGCGCGCCGAACACTGAAGCTTTCTTT	CASSPSAPNTEAFF
TRBV6-2/TRBV6-3	TRBJ1-5	NA	NA	TGTGCCAGCAGCACTCAGACAGAGAGGCATCAGCCCCAGCATTTT	CASSTQTERHQPQHF
TRBV5-1	TRBJ2-5	NA	NA	TGCGCCAGCAGCTTAGACGGGCCTACAGAAGAGACCCAGTACTTC	CASSLDGPTEETQYF
TRBV5-1	TRBJ2-7	TRBD1	NA	TGCGCCAGCAGCTTGGGACAGGGAGCCTACGAGCAGTACTTC	CASSLGQGAYEQYF
TRBV3-1/TRBV3-2	TRBJ1-6	NA	NA	TGTGCCAGCAGCCAATCCCCTGAACCCCTCCACTTT	CASSQSPEPLHF
TRBV24-1	TRBJ1-2	NA	NA	TGTGCCACCAGTGACGTCAGGGGTGGCTATGGCTACACCTTC	CATSDVRGGYGYTF
TRBV6-2/TRBV6-3	TRBJ1-6	NA	NA	TGTGCCAGCAGTGCAACCGGGACCTTAAGGTTCCACTTT	CASSATGTLRFHF
TRBV28	TRBJ1-2	NA	NA	TGTGCCAGCAGTCGAGACAGCTATGGCTACACCTTC	CASSRDSYGYTF
TRBV6-1	TRBJ1-2	NA	NA	TGTGCCAGCAGTGAACAGGGGAGGTACTACTATGGCTACACCTTC	CASSEQGRYYYGYTF
TRBV5-1	TRBJ1-3	NA	NA	TGCGCCAGCAGCTTGGCCGTCGGCATCTCTGGAAACACCATATATTTT	CASSLAVGISGNTIYF
TRBV7-8	TRBJ1-5	NA	NA	TGTGCCAGCAGCTTAGAAGGGATTAGCAATCAGCCCCAGCATTTT	CASSLEGISNQPQHF
TRBV12-5	TRBJ1-1	TRBD1	NA	TGTGCTAGTGGTTTGCAGGGGGGGACTGAAGCTTTCTTT	CASGLQGGTEAFF
TRBV27	TRBJ1-1	NA	NA	TGTGCCAGCAGTTTAGGGGGCGCGGGCACTGAAGCTTTCTTT	CASSLGGAGTEAFF
TRBV18	TRBJ2-7	NA	once	TGTGCCAGCTCACCAGGAACTTACTACGAGCAGTACTTC	CASSPGTYYEQYF
TRBV7-3	TRBJ2-2	TRBD1	NA	TGTGCCAGCAGCACCGGACAGGGGAACACCGGGGAGCTGTTTTTT	CASSTGQGNTGELFF